This T cell receptor beta chain was documented in a study of OX40 agonist ivuxolimab in advanced cancers. Study details: Patients' therapy was ivuxolimab, an antibody that acts as an agonist of OX40 (CD134). Participants could have had prior anti-PD-1, anti-PD-L1 or anti-CTLA-4 therapy, and about 40% had some. Partial responses, seen in three patients, involved one hepatocellular carcinoma and two cutaneous melanomas.

The CDR3 extends over 14 amino acids. The trim removed 4 bases at V and 9 bases at J, leaving 11 bases unmatched. CDR1 and CDR2 (germline): SGHTA, FQGNSA. Exclusion applied to patients with autoimmune disease history or systemic immunosuppression. Here immunoSEQ multiplex PCR was the method, and the copy in TCRdb shows in-frame clones only, minus some. The top ten hold 6% to 9.5% of the sample, which has under 85,000 clones, 84% seen once. The clonotype comes from an adult with an advanced solid tumor such as melanoma, head and neck, liver or kidney cancer. The rearrangement uses TRBV7-2 and TRBJ2-5; 7 positions match TRBD2. The sample in question was CD4+ or CD8+ T cells sorted from blood, obtained in a trial of the OX40 agonist ivuxolimab. The CDR3 protein is CASSSSLAAYSQYF. The CDR3 region has the DNA TGTGCCAGCAGCTCCAGCCTAGCGGCGTACTCCCAGTACTTC.